These 6 T cell receptor beta chains share one sample of origin, sequenced in a study of CD8+ T cells in alopecia areata. Following RNA extraction, reverse transcription yielded cDNA that acted as the sequencing template. The repertoire was sequenced with immunoSEQ multiplex PCR; TCRdb's copy has only in-frame clones and lacks some. The sample holds 90,000 to 100,000 clones, around 60% seen once. Treatment given: oral pan-JAK inhibitor, 5-10 mg twice daily. The starting material was CD8+ T cells sorted from blood, obtained at week 4, from a patient treated with tofacitinib. The receptors shown here come from a human donor with alopecia areata.

The rearrangement uses TRBV7-3 and TRBJ1-2; D uncertain. Germline CDR1 and CDR2: SGHTA and FQGTGA. The CDR3 spans 13 residues. Trimming removed 2 bases from V and 8 bases from J, with 12 bases in between. CDR3 nucleotides: TGTGCCAGCAGCTTAGTCCCGGAGGAAGGCTACACCTTC. As protein: CASSLVPEEGYTF.

This chain uses TRBV6-5 with TRBJ2-1; 11 bases are a match to TRBD2. This CDR3 has 14 residues. With 5 bases clipped from V and 10 bases from J, the junction kept 7 bases outside the gene matches. Germline V gene sequence: CDR1 MNHEY, CDR2 SVGAGI. CDR3 sequence (DNA): TGTGCCAGCAGTCCGATAGCGGGAGGGGACGAGCAGTTCTTC. Translation: CASSPIAGGDEQFF.

The gene calls are TRBV29-1 and TRBJ2-2; possibly TRBD1 for D (6 bases). Germline V lookup: CDR1 SQVTM, CDR2 ANQGSEA. CDR3 length: 16 residues. V lost 5 bases and J 7 bases, leaving 23 bases between the germline ends. The CDR3 here is CSVSANRAVEGGELFF. In nucleotides, the CDR3 is TGCAGCGTTTCCGCCAACAGGGCGGTCGAGGGCGGGGAGCTGTTTTTT.

The chain uses TRBV2 and TRBJ1-1, with 9 bases aligning to TRBD1. The trim removed 2 bases at V and 4 bases at J, leaving 5 bases unmatched. Germline V gene sequence: CDR1 SNHLY, CDR2 FYNNEI. The CDR3 totals 15 residues. CDR3 nucleotides: TGTGCCAGCAGTGAACCGGGACAGGGATCCACTGAAGCTTTCTTT. Its translation is CASSEPGQGSTEAFF. The full variable domain, with the rest looked up from reference TRBV2 and TRBJ1-1, is EPEVTQTPSHQVTQMGQEVILRCVPISNHLYFYWYRQILGQKVEFLVSFYNNEISEKSEIFDDQFSVERPDGSNFTLKIRSTKLEDSAMYFCASSEPGQGSTEAFFGQGTRLTVV.

In this sample, this clone turned up a few times. The rearrangement uses TRBV28 and TRBJ2-2, with 8 bases fitting TRBD1. The CDR3 has 14 residues. Germline V lookup: CDR1 MDHEN, CDR2 SYDVKM. With V trimmed by 7 bases and J by 6 bases, 7 bases remained unmatched. For the CDR3, the DNA is TGTGCCAGCATTGAACAGGGGGTCCCCGGGGAGCTGTTTTTT. Its translation is CASIEQGVPGELFF.

The table lists this clone with a few counts. This sequence joins TRBV29-1 and TRBJ2-7; 8 bases are shared with TRBD1. Germline values: CDR1 SQVTM, CDR2 ANQGSEA. The trim removed 0 bases at V and 2 bases at J, leaving 6 bases unmatched. The CDR3 spans 15 residues. The CDR3 nucleotides read TGCAGCGTTGAAGAAAGGTCAGGGGGCCCCTACGAGCAGTACTTC. Translation gives CSVEERSGGPYEQYF.